This T cell receptor (beta chain) was sequenced during a study of tumor and adjacent non-tumor tissue in lung cancer. For the study at large: On average, productive TCRbeta reads reached about 4.2 million per sample.

This sample's RNA came from whole unsorted tissue. The normal lung tissue was taken more than 3 cm from the tumor edge. The CDR3 is 14 residues long. Germline CDR1 reads KGHDR; CDR2 reads SFDVKD. TCRbeta libraries were built with three rounds of nested PCR, modified from ARM-PCR. From the multiplex PCR reads, TCRdb called clonotypes with MiXCR, one entry per CDR3 protein. This sample yields some 80,000 distinct CDR3 sequences, of which 80% to 90% are seen a single time; approximately 55% belongs to the top ten. As for this clonotype: A much larger clone differs by one base, so this may be a read error.

Sequencing input: distant non-tumor lung tissue. The TCR was taken from a man aged 60-69 years with non-small cell lung cancer. The chain uses TRBV24-1 and TRBJ2-1, with TRBD1 identical over 7 bases. This CDR3 reads CTTSDVTGSNEQFF. The CDR3 DNA is TGTACCACCAGTGATGTGACAGGGTCCAATGAGCAGTTCTTC.